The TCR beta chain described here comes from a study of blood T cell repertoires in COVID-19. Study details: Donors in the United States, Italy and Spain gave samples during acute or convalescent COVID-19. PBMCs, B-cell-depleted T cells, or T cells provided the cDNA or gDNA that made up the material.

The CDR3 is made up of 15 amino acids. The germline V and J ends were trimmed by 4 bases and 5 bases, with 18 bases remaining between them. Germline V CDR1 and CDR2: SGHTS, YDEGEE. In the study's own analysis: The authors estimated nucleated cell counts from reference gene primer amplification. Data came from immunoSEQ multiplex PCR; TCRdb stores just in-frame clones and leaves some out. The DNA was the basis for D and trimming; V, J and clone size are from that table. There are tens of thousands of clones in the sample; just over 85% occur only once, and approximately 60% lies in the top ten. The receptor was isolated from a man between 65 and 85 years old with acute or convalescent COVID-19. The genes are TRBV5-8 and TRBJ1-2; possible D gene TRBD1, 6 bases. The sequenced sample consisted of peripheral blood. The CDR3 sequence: CASSVVWGTLYGYTF. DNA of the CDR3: TGTGCCAGCAGCGTTGTGTGGGGGACACTTTATGGCTACACCTTC.